This T cell receptor beta chain was profiled in a study of blood T cell repertoires in COVID-19. Assay: immunoSEQ multiplex PCR; the TCRdb copy retains only in-frame clones and omits some. The sample records about 160,000 clones, roughly 86% being singletons. CDR3 size: 14 residues. Trimming took 0 bases from V and 5 from J, leaving 11 bases between them. The germline V gene has CDR1 SGHRS and CDR2 YFSETQ. The chain links TRBV5-1 to TRBJ1-1; D call uncertain. This receptor was identified in a man aged 45 to 65 with active or convalescent COVID-19. The sequencing sample was made of peripheral blood. CDR3 nucleotides: TGCGCCAGCAGCTTGGGTTATGGAGATACTGAAGCTTTCTTT. The encoded protein is CASSLGYGDTEAFF.